These T cell receptor beta chains were read from a single sample in a study of T cell responses to AZD1222 COVID-19 vaccine. Measured with immunoSEQ multiplex PCR; TCRdb has only the in-frame clones, and not every one. Of about 130,000 clones detected, more than 85% appear once; the ten largest clones hold about 3%. Here the sequenced sample was peripheral blood, taken on day 0 of AZD1222 vaccination. The receptors were sampled from an adult in good health. The CDR3 runs from the conserved cysteine through the conserved F or W. The order of the fields is J gene, V gene, clone size, D gene, CDR3 length, CDR3 protein, CDR3 DNA. A D gene is named only where the DNA matches it firmly. Rows may omit the clone size; those that give it use once, few, many or a size class.

>TRBJ1-1|TRBV18|.|.|14
CASSLNRPDTEAFF
TGTGCCAGCTCGTTGAACAGGCCGGACACTGAAGCTTTCTTT
>TRBJ1-5|TRBV28|once|TRBD1|13
CASLRGVLGPQHF
TGTGCTTCCCTCAGGGGGGTCCTTGGGCCCCAGCATTTT
>TRBJ2-3|TRBV4-2|.|TRBD2|16
CASSQEASGGTDTQYF
TGTGCCAGCAGCCAAGAGGCTAGCGGGGGCACAGATACGCAGTATTTT
>TRBJ2-1|TRBV2|.|.|14
CASTRALIGNEQFF
TGTGCCAGCACCCGGGCCTTGATTGGCAATGAGCAGTTCTTC
>TRBJ1-1|TRBV28|.|.|14
CASSFIGGNTEAFF
TGTGCCAGCAGTTTTATCGGGGGGAACACTGAAGCTTTCTTT
>TRBJ2-1|TRBV2|.|.|15
CASSETASSYNEQFF
TGTGCCAGCAGTGAAACGGCTAGCTCCTACAATGAGCAGTTCTTC
>TRBJ2-2|TRBV28|.|.|16
CASSWGTLANTGELFF
TGTGCCAGCAGTTGGGGAACCCTCGCGAACACCGGGGAGCTGTTTTTT
>TRBJ2-7|TRBV19|.|.|14
CASSSTPGAYEQYF
TGTGCCAGCTCATCAACCCCGGGGGCCTACGAGCAGTACTTC
>TRBJ2-7|TRBV20-1|once|.|11
CSAPVGGEQYF
TGCAGTGCTCCGGTGGGGGGCGAGCAGTACTTC
>TRBJ1-1|TRBV5-1|.|TRBD1|14
CASSSTGTDTEAFF
TGCGCCAGCAGCTCCACAGGGACAGACACTGAAGCTTTCTTT
>TRBJ1-2|TRBV5-1|.|.|13
CASSLESNYGYTF
TGCGCCAGCAGCTTGGAGTCTAACTATGGCTACACCTTC
>TRBJ2-7|TRBV6-5|.|.|15
CASSYLGGQSYEQYF
TGTGCCAGCAGTTACCTCGGCGGGCAATCCTACGAGCAGTACTTC
>TRBJ2-1|TRBV7-9|.|TRBD2|16
CASSHAGLVGYNEQFF
TGTGCCAGCAGCCACGCGGGACTAGTTGGTTACAATGAGCAGTTCTTC
>TRBJ1-6|TRBV3-1/TRBV3-2|.|.|16
CASSQGGSGGHSPLHF
TGTGCCAGCAGCCAAGGGGGGTCGGGGGGTCATTCACCCCTCCACTTT
>TRBJ1-4|TRBV3-1/TRBV3-2|.|.|15
CASSQEWSGDEKLFF
TGTGCCAGCAGCCAAGAGTGGTCAGGCGATGAAAAACTGTTTTTT
>TRBJ1-5|TRBV7-9|once|.|13
CASSLGGHQPQHF
TGTGCCAGCAGCTTAGGGGGGCATCAGCCCCAGCATTTT
>TRBJ1-6|TRBV18|.|TRBD1|15
CASSPDRGDNSPLHF
TGTGCCAGCTCACCGGACAGGGGAGATAATTCACCCCTCCACTTT
>TRBJ2-7|TRBV11-3|once|TRBD2|16
CASPQKGRGTRGEQYF
TGTGCCAGCCCTCAAAAGGGGAGGGGAACTAGAGGTGAGCAGTACTTC
>TRBJ1-1|TRBV30|once|.|15
CAWSVTGGAVTEAFF
TGTGCCTGGAGTGTAACGGGAGGGGCTGTGACTGAAGCTTTCTTT
>TRBJ2-7|TRBV19|.|TRBD1|14
CASSQGPRSYEQYF
TGTGCCAGTTCACAGGGGCCCCGGTCCTACGAGCAGTACTTC
>TRBJ2-1|TRBV7-9|.|.|15
CASSLAGSSYNEQFF
TGTGCCAGCAGCTTAGCGGGGAGCTCCTACAATGAGCAGTTCTTC
>TRBJ1-2|TRBV20-1|.|.|11
CSASSGSGYTF
TGCAGTGCTAGCAGTGGGAGTGGCTACACCTTC
>TRBJ2-7|TRBV10-1|.|TRBD2|14
CTRSRAGDSPEQYF
TGCACTCGATCAAGGGCGGGAGACTCCCCCGAGCAGTACTTC
>TRBJ1-2|TRBV6-2/TRBV6-3|.|TRBD1|15
CASSYSGGEGYGYTF
TGTGCCAGCAGTTATTCAGGGGGCGAAGGCTATGGCTACACCTTC
>TRBJ1-2|TRBV7-9|.|.|16
CASSLASAWRYYGYTF
TGTGCCAGCAGCTTAGCTTCGGCGTGGCGGTACTATGGCTACACCTTC
>TRBJ1-6|TRBV9|.|.|14
CASSGDGGNSPLHF
TGTGCCAGCAGCGGGGACGGCGGGAATTCACCCCTCCACTTT
>TRBJ2-1|TRBV28|.|.|17
CASSPRQWYPSYNEQFF
TGTGCCAGCAGCCCTCGACAGTGGTATCCGAGCTACAATGAGCAGTTCTTC
>TRBJ2-2|TRBV7-8|.|.|17
CASSRPGLSRGTGELFF
TGTGCCAGCAGCCGTCCGGGACTTTCCCGGGGTACCGGGGAGCTGTTTTTT
>TRBJ2-1|TRBV9|once|TRBD2|16
CASTAGSGSTYNEQFF
TGTGCCAGCACCGCCGGGAGCGGGAGCACCTACAATGAGCAGTTCTTC
>TRBJ1-2|TRBV28|.|.|15
CASSPPGRINYGYTF
TGTGCCAGCAGCCCTCCGGGACGGATAAACTATGGCTACACCTTC
>TRBJ1-2|TRBV9|once|.|14
CASSVTDGNYGYTF
TGTGCCAGCAGCGTAACAGACGGTAACTATGGCTACACCTTC
>TRBJ1-1|TRBV11-2|.|.|12
CASSPSGREAFF
TGTGCCAGCAGCCCTTCGGGGAGGGAAGCTTTCTTT
>TRBJ1-3|TRBV2|.|.|13
CASSWGFGDTIYF
TGTGCCAGCAGCTGGGGGTTCGGGGACACCATATATTTT
>TRBJ1-1|TRBV19|.|.|13
CASSGQVNTEAFF
TGTGCCAGTAGTGGGCAGGTAAACACTGAAGCTTTCTTT
>TRBJ1-5|TRBV28|.|TRBD1|17
CASSTRGTGGWWQPQHF
TGTGCCAGCAGTACCAGGGGGACAGGGGGCTGGTGGCAGCCCCAGCATTTT
>TRBJ1-1|TRBV29-1|.|TRBD1|13
CSVGTASNTEAFF
TGCAGCGTGGGGACAGCATCGAACACTGAAGCTTTCTTT
>TRBJ2-1|TRBV18|.|TRBD2|17
CASSSQLLAGGYNEQFF
TGTGCCAGCTCATCACAACTACTAGCGGGAGGGTACAATGAGCAGTTCTTC
>TRBJ2-3|TRBV28|.|TRBD1|16
CASSSPSGGGTDTQYF
TGTGCCAGCAGTTCCCCCTCAGGGGGTGGCACAGATACGCAGTATTTT
>TRBJ1-3|TRBV30|.|.|17
CAWTSRRARVNGNTIYF
TGTGCCTGGACCTCACGCCGGGCCCGTGTTAATGGAAACACCATATATTTT
>TRBJ1-6|TRBV27|.|.|13
CASSLESPSPLHF
TGTGCCAGCAGTTTAGAGTCGCCCTCACCCCTCCACTTT
>TRBJ2-7|TRBV27|.|TRBD1|15
CASSPDRASSYEQYF
TGTGCCAGCAGCCCGGACAGGGCAAGCTCCTACGAGCAGTACTTC
>TRBJ1-2|TRBV6-5|few|.|13
CASRLDQAGGYTF
TGTGCCAGCAGACTAGACCAGGCGGGGGGCTACACCTTC